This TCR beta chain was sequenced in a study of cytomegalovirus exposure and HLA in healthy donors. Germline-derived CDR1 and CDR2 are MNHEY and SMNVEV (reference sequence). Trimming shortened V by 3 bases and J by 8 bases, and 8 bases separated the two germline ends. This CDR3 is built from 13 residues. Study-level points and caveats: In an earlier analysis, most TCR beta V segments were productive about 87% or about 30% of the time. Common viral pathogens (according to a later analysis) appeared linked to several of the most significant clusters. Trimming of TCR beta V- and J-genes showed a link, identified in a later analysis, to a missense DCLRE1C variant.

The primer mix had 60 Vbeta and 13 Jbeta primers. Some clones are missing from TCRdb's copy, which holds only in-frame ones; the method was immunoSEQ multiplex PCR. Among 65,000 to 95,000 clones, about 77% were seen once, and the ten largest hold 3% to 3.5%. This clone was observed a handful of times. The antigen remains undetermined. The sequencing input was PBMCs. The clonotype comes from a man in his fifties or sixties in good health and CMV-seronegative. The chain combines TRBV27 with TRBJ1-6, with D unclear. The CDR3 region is CASSLGSYSPLHF. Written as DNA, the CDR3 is TGTGCCAGCAGTTTGGGCAGCTATTCACCCCTCCACTTT.